Each of the 2 T cell receptor beta chains below was sequenced from the same sample in a study of shared clonotypes between healthy human individuals (dated by TCRdb to about 2020). The library was built by means of the immunoSEQ multiplex PCR assay. Held by TCRdb, this immuneACCESS table contains in-frame sequences only and omits some clones. Under half of the omission traces to an unresolved V gene where checked; the cause of the rest is unknown. The sample table holds some 1.5 million clones, of which 95% to 99% were seen once. Roughly 0.4% of the sample goes to the ten largest clones. Source material: naive CD4+ T cells sorted from blood. The cell subset or site label on this specimen signifies: CD45RA+ positively selected. These receptor sequences come from a man under 40 in good health.

The J gene is TRBJ2-7, the V gene TRBV27, with 10 bases lining up with TRBD2. CDR1 is MNHEY and CDR2 is SMNVEV in the germline V gene (reference sequence). The J segment lost 3 bases and the V segment lost 5 bases, leaving 22 bases of the junction unmatched. The CDR3 loop spans 20 amino acids. The CDR3: CASSSSDRGVSGTSVYEQYF. The CDR3 coding sequence is TGTGCCAGCAGTAGCTCCGACAGGGGAGTATCCGGGACTAGCGTCTACGAGCAGTACTTC.

This clone was seen once. The chain joins TRBV11-3 to TRBJ2-5, with D unclear. The germline V gene encodes CDR1 SGHNT and CDR2 YENEEA. The CDR3 length is 13 residues. Between the trimmed V and J ends, which lost 5 bases and 2 bases, there was a span of 9 bases. The CDR3 here is CASSGRRQETQYF. In nucleotides, the CDR3 is TGTGCCAGCAGCGGAAGGCGGCAAGAGACCCAGTACTTC.